Shown below are 21 T cell receptor beta chains from a single sample sequenced in a study of identical twins. TCRdb fed the 5' RACE reads into MiXCR, producing one record per CDR3 protein. The sample shows some 460,000 distinct CDR3 sequences, 11% to 15% of them seen only once. Separately, the same data were catalogued under a study of yellow fever vaccine responses in identical twins.

The material sequenced was CD4+ T cells sorted from blood. Source of these receptors: a woman under 30 in good health.

This clonotype was observed a handful of times. V usage is TRBV28 and J usage is TRBJ2-7; 9 bases agree with TRBD1. J lost 3 bases, V lost 6 bases, and 6 bases had no gene match. The CDR3 has 14 residues. Germline CDR1 is MDHEN and CDR2 is SYDVKM. In nucleotides, the CDR3 is TGTGCCAGCAGGGACAGGGGAGGAAGCTACGAGCAGTACTTC. Translation: CASRDRGGSYEQYF. Combining the CDR3 with reference TRBV28 and TRBJ2-7 gives the whole variable domain DVKVTQSSRYLVKRTGEKVFLECVQDMDHENMFWYRQDPGLGLRLIYFSYDVKMKEKGDIPEGYSVSREKKERFSLILESASTNQTSMYLCASRDRGGSYEQYFGPGTRLTVT.

This clonotype has only a few counts. The chain recombines TRBV20-1 with TRBJ1-5; D is ambiguous. CDR1 and CDR2 from the germline V gene are DFQATT and SNEGSKA (reference sequence). CDR3 size: 14 residues. V was shortened by 5 bases and J by 3 bases, with 14 bases between the two germline ends. In DNA form, the CDR3 reads TGCAGTGCTCCGTCAGGCAGCTTCAATCAGCCCCAGCATTTT. It specifies CSAPSGSFNQPQHF.

The J gene is TRBJ2-7, the V gene TRBV30; D might be TRBD1 (5 bases). This CDR3 has 13 residues. Germline V gene sequence: CDR1 GTSNPN, CDR2 SVGIG (reference sequence). V was shortened by 0 bases and J by 3 bases, with 9 bases between the two germline ends. This CDR3 is CAWSVEDIYEQYF. The DNA of the CDR3 is TGTGCCTGGAGTGTAGAGGACATCTACGAGCAGTACTTC. Drawing the rest from reference TRBV30 and TRBJ2-7, the complete variable domain is SQTIHQWPATLVQPVGSPLSLECTVEGTSNPNLYWYRQAAGRGLQLLFYSVGIGQISSEVPQNLSASRPQDRQFILSSKKLLLSDSGFYLCAWSVEDIYEQYFGPGTRLTVT.

V gene TRBV19 combines with J gene TRBJ2-5; 9 bases fit TRBD2. The V gene's germline CDR1 is LNHDA and CDR2 SQIVND (reference sequence). CDR3 length: 15 amino acids. V shed 4 bases, J shed 2 bases, and the junction held 5 bases outside the gene matches. The CDR3 protein is CASSNLAGMQETQYF. The CDR3 nucleotides are TGTGCCAGTAGTAATCTAGCGGGGATGCAAGAGACCCAGTACTTC.

The chain combines TRBV6-5 with TRBJ2-7, with 7 positions matching TRBD1. V shed 0 bases and J 4 bases; nucleotides not matched to a gene: 9. The CDR3 spans 16 residues. Per the germline V gene, CDR1 is MNHEY and CDR2 is SVGAGI. The CDR3 is CASSYSTGARGYEQYF. In DNA form, the CDR3 reads TGTGCCAGCAGTTACTCTACAGGGGCCAGGGGATACGAGCAGTACTTC.

For this clonotype: This may come from a read error, since a much larger clone is one base off. This sequence joins TRBV10-3 and TRBJ2-7, with D hard to call. This CDR3 contains 11 residues. Germline V gene lookup returns CDR1 ENHRY and CDR2 SYGVKD. The CDR3 protein is CATRHSSEQYF. CDR3 nucleotides: TGTGCCACCCGGCACTCCTCCGAGCAGTACTTC.

This clonotype occurred a few times. V and J are TRBV20-1 and TRBJ2-7; 7 nucleotides match TRBD1. V shed 6 bases and J 0 bases; nucleotides not matched to a gene: 14. Germline V lookup: CDR1 DFQATT, CDR2 SNEGSKA (reference sequence). The CDR3 is 16 amino acids. DNA of the CDR3: TGCAGTGCAACCGGGACAGTCAAGTCCTCCTCCTACGAGCAGTACTTC. Amino acids: CSATGTVKSSSYEQYF.

In this sample, this clonotype turned up many times. This chain links TRBV12-3 or TRBV12-4 with TRBJ2-7; 9 bases map to TRBD1. The CDR3 runs to 14 residues. V lost 5 bases to trimming and J lost 5 bases; unmatched junction nucleotides: 7. The CDR3: CASSRTGAMNEQYF. In nucleotides, the CDR3 is TGTGCCAGCAGTAGGACAGGGGCAATGAACGAGCAGTACTTC.

This clonotype was counted between two and nine times. The chain recombines TRBV5-1 with TRBJ2-7, with 7 bases identical to TRBD1. The CDR3 sequence is 15 residues long. The germline V gene has CDR1 SGHRS and CDR2 YFSETQ. J was trimmed by 3 bases and V by 5 bases; bases with no gene match: 11. In DNA form, the CDR3 reads TGCGCCAGCAGTCCGGGACAGATAGGCTACTACGAGCAGTACTTC. It yields the protein CASSPGQIGYYEQYF.

The chain combines TRBV7-2 with TRBJ2-1; TRBD2 matches at 9 bases. CDR1 and CDR2 (germline): SGHTA, FQGNSA. The length of the CDR3 is 14 residues. Trimming at V came to 8 bases and at J to 6 bases, leaving 8 bases not matched to a gene. The CDR3 nucleotides read TGTGCCAGCCTTTTAGCGGGGGTGGGCAATGAGCAGTTCTTC. Its protein product is CASLLAGVGNEQFF. The entire variable domain, with the rest obtained from reference TRBV7-2 and TRBJ2-1, is as follows: GAGVSQSPSNKVTEKGKDVELRCDPISGHTALYWYRQSLGQGLEFLIYFQGNSAPDKSGLPSDRFSAERTGGSVSTLTIQRTQQEDSAVYLCASLLAGVGNEQFFGPGTRLTVL.

This clonotype was counted a few times. J is TRBJ1-5 and V is TRBV19, with D unresolved. Germline CDR1 LNHDA, CDR2 SQIVND (reference sequence). The CDR3 spans 13 residues. V lost 6 bases, J lost 7 bases, and 13 bases lay in between. CDR3 in DNA: TGTGCCAGTAGCGTAGGGCTGGGCCAGCCCCAGCATTTT. It yields the protein CASSVGLGQPQHF.

This chain joins TRBV5-1 and TRBJ2-2; TRBD2 agrees at 8 bases. The ends lost 4 bases at V and 9 bases at J; junction bases unmatched: 11. The germline CDR1 and CDR2 sequences are SGHRS and YFSETQ. The length of the CDR3 is 15 residues. The CDR3 here is CASSPRERGRRELFF. The DNA for the CDR3 is TGCGCCAGCAGCCCCCGGGAGCGGGGGCGTAGGGAGCTGTTTTTT.

This clonotype was picked up a small number of times. The V and J genes are TRBV15 and TRBJ2-3, with TRBD2 matching over 7 bases. The CDR3 spans 17 residues. The germline V gene has CDR1 LNHNV and CDR2 YYDKDF (reference sequence). V was clipped by 0 bases and J by 0 bases; unmatched bases: 6. The CDR3 region has the DNA TGTGCCACCAGCAGAGACGGAGCGGGAAGGAGCACAGATACGCAGTATTTT. It is translated as CATSRDGAGRSTDTQYF.

This rearrangement joins TRBV7-2 to TRBJ2-5; TRBD1 matches at 7 bases. The ends lost 5 bases at V and 4 bases at J; junction bases unmatched: 10. CDR3 length: 15 residues. CDR1 is SGHTA and CDR2 is FQGNSA in the germline V gene. The CDR3 DNA sequence: TGTGCCAGCAGCCCCGGACAGGCTGGCCGAGAGACCCAGTACTTC. Translation gives CASSPGQAGRETQYF.

The V gene is TRBV6-1, the J gene TRBJ2-1; 9 bases line up with TRBD2. CDR1 and CDR2 (germline): MNHNS, SASEGT. There are 13 residues in the CDR3. Trimming took 6 bases from V and 5 from J; bases not matched to a gene: 2. The CDR3 reads CASRQRGDNEQFF. Here the CDR3 DNA reads TGTGCCAGCAGACAGCGGGGGGACAATGAGCAGTTCTTC.

CDR3 protein: CASSLEPGAGGNTIYF. CDR3 coding DNA: TGTGCCAGCAGCTTAGAACCGGGGGCTGGTGGAAACACCATATATTTT. The chain employs TRBV7-9 and TRBJ1-3, with D perhaps matching TRBD1 (6 bases). Germline CDR1 SEHNR, CDR2 FQNEAQ (reference sequence). V dropped 1 base and J dropped 3 bases, with 13 bases sitting between them. The CDR3 spans 16 residues.

This clonotype was seen a handful of times. The chain recombines TRBV14 with TRBJ2-2, with D perhaps matching TRBD2 (7 bases). With 5 bases removed from V and 4 bases from J, the gap between germline ends came to 11 bases. The CDR3 loop spans 14 amino acids. CDR1 SGHDN and CDR2 FVKESK come from the germline V gene. The CDR3 loop is CASSYRGATGELFF. The CDR3 DNA is TGTGCCAGCAGCTACCGGGGGGCCACCGGGGAGCTGTTTTTT. The full variable domain, its missing parts supplied by reference TRBV14 and TRBJ2-2, is EAGVTQFPSHSVIEKGQTVTLRCDPISGHDNLYWYRRVMGKEIKFLLHFVKESKQDESGMPNNRFLAERTGGTYSTLKVQPAELEDSGVYFCASSYRGATGELFFGEGSRLTVL.

The chain employs TRBV28 and TRBJ2-3; either TRBD1 or TRBD2 may fit D (5 bases each). V lost 8 bases and J 5 bases, leaving 20 bases between the germline ends. This CDR3 has 15 residues. Germline V gene data show CDR1 as MDHEN and CDR2 as SYDVKM. The CDR3 region is CASRGGSAGQDTQYF. CDR3 nucleotide sequence: TGTGCCAGCCGGGGCGGGTCGGCAGGTCAAGATACGCAGTATTTT.

This clonotype was observed a handful of times. The chain joins TRBV6-4 to TRBJ2-1; D is unresolved. CDR1 MRHNA and CDR2 SNTAGT come from the germline V gene. The CDR3 is made up of 13 amino acids. V lost 7 bases and J 6 bases, leaving 13 bases between the germline ends. As DNA, the CDR3 is TGTGCCAGCAAGGCCCCCTCAAGCAATGAGCAGTTCTTC. As protein: CASKAPSSNEQFF.

J is TRBJ2-3 and V is TRBV29-1, with D perhaps TRBD1 (6 bases). Germline V gene sequence: CDR1 SQVTM, CDR2 ANQGSEA. This CDR3 is 13 amino acids long. Trimming took 4 bases from V and 3 from J, leaving 11 bases between them. The CDR3 sequence: CSVGGGRTDTQYF. CDR3 sequence (DNA): TGCAGCGTTGGTGGGGGCCGAACAGATACGCAGTATTTT.

This clonotype was seen a few times. This sequence joins TRBV6-5 and TRBJ2-5; no reliable D call. The CDR3 covers 13 residues. The V gene's germline CDR1 is MNHEY and CDR2 SVGAGI. V was clipped by 4 bases and J by 7 bases, with 13 bases between them. In DNA, the CDR3 is TGTGCCAGCAGTTTGGGTTCGTTGGGGACCCAGTACTTC. It specifies CASSLGSLGTQYF.